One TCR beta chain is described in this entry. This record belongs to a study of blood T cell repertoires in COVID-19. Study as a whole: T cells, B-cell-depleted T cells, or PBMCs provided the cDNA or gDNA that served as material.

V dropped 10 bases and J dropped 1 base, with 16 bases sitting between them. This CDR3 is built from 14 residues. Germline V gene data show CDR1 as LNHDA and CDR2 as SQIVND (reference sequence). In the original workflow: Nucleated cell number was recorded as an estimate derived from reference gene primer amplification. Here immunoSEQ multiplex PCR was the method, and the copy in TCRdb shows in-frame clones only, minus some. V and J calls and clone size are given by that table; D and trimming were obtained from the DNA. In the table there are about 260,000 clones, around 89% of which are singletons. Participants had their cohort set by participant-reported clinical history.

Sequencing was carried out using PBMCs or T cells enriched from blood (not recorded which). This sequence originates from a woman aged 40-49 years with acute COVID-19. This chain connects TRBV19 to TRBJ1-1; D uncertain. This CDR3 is CANETSRRNTEAFF. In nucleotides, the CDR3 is TGTGCCAACGAGACGTCTAGAAGGAACACTGAAGCTTTCTTT.